Included here is one T cell receptor beta chain sequence, with context. This entry belongs to a study of blood T cell repertoires in COVID-19. Looking at the study overall: T cells, B-cell-depleted T cells, or PBMCs supplied cDNA or gDNA.

The CDR3 loop spans 14 amino acids. Germline assignment: CDR1 LNHDA and CDR2 SQIVND (reference sequence). Trimming cost V 7 bases and J 1 base, with 13 bases left between them. TCRdb keeps only in-frame clones here, not all; method: immunoSEQ multiplex PCR. The data hold about 35,000 clones, with 87% observed a single time. Sequencing was performed on peripheral blood. The rearrangement links TRBV19 to TRBJ1-1; D remains unclear. The sequence was obtained from a human donor in a cohort sampled during active COVID-19. In DNA form, the CDR3 reads TGTGCCAGTACCGCACCGCCAGAGAACACTGAAGCTTTCTTT. This codes for CASTAPPENTEAFF.